This T cell receptor beta chain originates from a study of siplizumab effects on memory and regulatory T cells. Findings of the study overall: Of the alloreactive clones, only a minor fraction mapped to unstimulated subsets. Unstimulated naive T cells seemed to show more diversity than memory cells did, and they also seemed to be among the major contributors to the alloresponse.

In the case of this clone: Antigen: not known.

CDR1 is MGHRA, CDR2 YSYEKL, per germline. Germline trimming cut 1 base from V and 11 bases from J; bases unmatched to any gene: 3. The CDR3 runs 14 residues. TCR templates numbering 75,000 to 100,000 were assayed per sample. The method was immunoSEQ multiplex PCR; TCRdb's version includes in-frame clones alone and lacks a portion of them. The sample has more than 70,000 clones; about 95% are singletons. The source of this sequence is a human donor in good health. The sequencing sample was made of CD8+ T cells sorted from blood. The chain links TRBV4-1 to TRBJ2-1; 12 positions agree with TRBD2. The CDR3 loop is CASSQVTSGSQQFF. The DNA of the CDR3 is TGCGCCAGCAGCCAAGTGACTAGCGGGAGCCAGCAGTTCTTC.